The 17 T cell receptor beta chains listed next were all sequenced from one sample in a study of CD8+ T cells in alopecia areata. RNA was extracted and reverse transcribed into cDNA as the sequencing template. Produced via immunoSEQ multiplex PCR; TCRdb's table is partial and in-frame only. Of 140,000 to 150,000 clones detected, 40% to 55% appear once; the ten largest clones hold 0.95% to 1%. The sample in question was CD4+ T cells sorted from blood, obtained at week 0. The receptors here all came from a human donor with alopecia areata.

This clone was counted a few times. The V and J genes are TRBV2 and TRBJ2-3, with D possibly TRBD1 on 5 matching bases. CDR3 size: 14 residues. Germline CDR1 and CDR2: SNHLY and FYNNEI. Trimming took 2 bases from V and 6 from J, leaving 12 bases between them. The CDR3 loop reads CASSESGRQDTQYF. CDR3 nucleotide sequence: TGTGCCAGCAGTGAAAGTGGCAGACAGGATACGCAGTATTTT.

The rearrangement joins TRBV13 to TRBJ2-7, with 13 bases identical to TRBD2. The J segment lost 6 bases and the V segment lost 4 bases, leaving 6 bases of the junction unmatched. The CDR3 has 15 residues. Germline assignment: CDR1 PRHDT and CDR2 FYEKMQ (reference sequence). This chain's CDR3 is CASSSWTSGRGEQYF. DNA of the CDR3: TGTGCCAGCAGCTCGTGGACTAGCGGGAGAGGCGAGCAGTACTTC.

The chain recombines TRBV2 with TRBJ2-6, with D hard to call. Germline V gives CDR1 SNHLY, CDR2 FYNNEI. V was clipped by 9 bases and J by 4 bases, with 10 bases between them. The CDR3 spans 13 residues. The CDR3 sequence is CASEAGGANVLTF. The CDR3 DNA sequence: TGTGCCAGTGAGGCTGGGGGGGCCAACGTCCTGACTTTC.

V gene TRBV5-1 combines with J gene TRBJ1-1, with 8 bases matching TRBD1. V lost 4 bases and J lost 4; bases outside the gene matches: 9. This CDR3 has 15 residues. Germline V gene sequence: CDR1 SGHRS, CDR2 YFSETQ. The CDR3 here is CASSPRTGRVTEAFF. CDR3 nucleotide sequence: TGCGCCAGCAGCCCCCGGACAGGGCGGGTCACTGAAGCTTTCTTT.

The gene calls are TRBV6-1 and TRBJ2-4; D call uncertain. Germline CDR1 MNHNS, CDR2 SASEGT. V lost 4 bases and J lost 0, with 10 bases in between. CDR3 length: 15 residues. CDR3 sequence: CASSVRLLAKNIQYF. The CDR3 DNA reads as TGTGCCAGCAGTGTAAGACTGCTAGCCAAAAACATTCAGTACTTC.

The gene calls are TRBV4-1 and TRBJ1-2, with 7 bases that match TRBD1. The CDR3 extends over 15 amino acids. The trim removed 4 bases at V and 7 bases at J, leaving 12 bases unmatched. The germline V gene encodes CDR1 MGHRA and CDR2 YSYEKL. In DNA form, the CDR3 reads TGCGCCAGCAGCCGAGAGGAGGGGGCCTCTCCTGGCTACACCTTC. Translating it yields CASSREEGASPGYTF.

The rearrangement uses TRBV11-3 and TRBJ2-4, with TRBD1 matching 10 bases. V was pared by 0 bases and J by 7 bases, with 6 bases of the junction left unmatched. Germline V lookup: CDR1 SGHNT, CDR2 YENEEA. The CDR3 runs 16 residues. CDR3 sequence: CASSLDPGQGVNIQYF. The CDR3 region has the DNA TGTGCCAGCAGCTTAGACCCCGGACAGGGGGTTAACATTCAGTACTTC.

This clone was seen more than once but under ten times. The chain uses TRBV27 and TRBJ1-2, with 7 bases lining up with TRBD1. CDR1 and CDR2 from the germline V gene are MNHEY and SMNVEV (reference sequence). Germline trimming cut 2 bases from V and 4 bases from J; bases unmatched to any gene: 4. CDR3 length: 14 residues. DNA for the CDR3: TGTGCCAGCAGTTTAAACAGGGGAGGCTATGGCTACACCTTC. Translated: CASSLNRGGYGYTF.

The chain carries TRBV5-1 and TRBJ2-5, with D possibly matching TRBD2 (5 bases). Germline V gene lookup returns CDR1 SGHRS and CDR2 YFSETQ. Trimming stripped 4 bases from V and 5 bases from J, with 18 bases between. The CDR3 sequence is 15 residues long. CDR3 region: CASSPGIGSPETQYF. For the CDR3, the DNA is TGCGCCAGCAGCCCGGGGATAGGGAGTCCGGAGACCCAGTACTTC. Variable domain in full (rest from reference TRBV5-1 and TRBJ2-5): KAGVTQTPRYLIKTRGQQVTLSCSPISGHRSVSWYQQTPGQGLQFLFEYFSETQRNKGNFPGRFSGRQFSNSRSEMNVSTLELGDSALYLCASSPGIGSPETQYFGPGTRLLVL.

This clone was observed a few times. This chain uses TRBV30 with TRBJ2-2, with D perhaps TRBD1 (6 bases). The germline V gene has CDR1 GTSNPN and CDR2 SVGIG (reference sequence). The V and J ends lost 8 bases and 6 bases respectively, with 16 bases between them. CDR3 length: 13 residues. The CDR3 loop is CARNGAGAGELFF. The CDR3 DNA sequence: TGTGCCCGCAACGGGGCAGGGGCCGGGGAGCTGTTTTTT.

The CDR3 nucleotides read TGTGCCAGCAGCGGGGGACCCTACAATGAGCAGTTCTTC. Amino acid sequence: CASSGGPYNEQFF. The chain joins TRBV5-4 to TRBJ2-1; D tentatively fits TRBD1 or TRBD2 (5 bases each). The V end lost 4 bases, the J end lost 2 bases, and 7 bases lay between the germline ends. CDR1 and CDR2 (germline): SGHNT, YYREEE (reference sequence). The length of the CDR3 is 13 residues.

This clone was counted between two and nine times. The V call is TRBV11-2, the J call TRBJ2-7; D is unresolved. Germline V gene data show CDR1 as SGHAT and CDR2 as FQNNGV. This CDR3 spans 11 amino acids. Between the trimmed V and J ends, which lost 2 bases and 6 bases, there was a span of 5 bases. In DNA, the CDR3 is TGTGCCAGCAGCTTATTGGGCGAGCAGTACTTC. Its protein is CASSLLGEQYF.

V and J are TRBV9 and TRBJ2-2; possible D gene TRBD1, 6 bases. The CDR3 sequence is 15 residues long. The germline CDR1 and CDR2 sequences are SGDLS and YYNGEE. V was clipped by 0 bases and J by 3 bases, with 9 bases between them. CDR3 amino acids: CASSVGRGDTGELFF. The CDR3 nucleotides read TGTGCCAGCAGCGTAGGCAGGGGTGACACCGGGGAGCTGTTTTTT.

The chain recombines TRBV7-2 with TRBJ2-1; maybe TRBD2 (5 bases). Germline lookup yields CDR1 SGHTA and CDR2 FQGNSA. The CDR3 length is 15 residues. Trimming took 2 bases from V and 9 from J, leaving 17 bases between them. CDR3 sequence (DNA): TGTGCCAGCAGCTTAAGTGGGTCACGGGAAGCTGAGCAGTTCTTC. It specifies CASSLSGSREAEQFF.

The rearrangement joins TRBV2 to TRBJ2-3; perhaps TRBD2 as D (6 bases). Germline loops: CDR1 SNHLY, CDR2 FYNNEI. CDR3 length: 15 amino acids. V lost 4 bases, J lost 7 bases, and 18 bases lay in between. The CDR3 sequence: CASSARTGGSNTQYF. The CDR3 DNA is TGTGCCAGCAGTGCCCGCACCGGAGGGTCAAATACGCAGTATTTT.

This clone has only a few counts. V and J are TRBV29-1 and TRBJ2-3; possibly TRBD2 for D (5 bases). The CDR3 is made up of 11 amino acids. Germline CDR1 SQVTM, CDR2 ANQGSEA. V lost 8 bases and J 9 bases, leaving 15 bases between the germline ends. Here the CDR3 reads CSTKEAGTQYF. The CDR3 region has the DNA TGCAGCACGAAGGAGGCCGGGACGCAGTATTTT.

The V gene is TRBV27, the J gene TRBJ2-7, with TRBD1 matching 7 bases. J lost 3 bases, V lost 3 bases, and 14 bases had no gene match. The CDR3 sequence is 17 residues long. Germline-derived CDR1 and CDR2 are MNHEY and SMNVEV (reference sequence). The CDR3 sequence is CASSLTGKPSRNYEQYF. Written as DNA, the CDR3 is TGTGCCAGCAGTTTGACAGGGAAACCCTCACGTAACTACGAGCAGTACTTC.